This T cell receptor (beta chain) was captured by sequencing in a study of breast tumors, draining lymph nodes, adjacent tissues. Study-level findings and limits: Luminal-like breast cancer showed significantly greater tumor-nontumor repertoire similarity than basal-like breast cancer did. Compared with lymph nodes, tumors were less diverse; compared with nontumor tissue, more. Most tumor T cells seemingly derive from lymph node, then expand in tumor.

The lymph nodes were axillary draining lymph nodes from breast cancer patients. TCRdb reprocessed the multiplex PCR reads via MiXCR and lists one record per CDR3 protein. The sample gives some 200,000 distinct CDR3 sequences, roughly 31% of which show up once; about 4.3% is in the top ten. This clonotype showed up many times. Its cognate antigen is unknown. Germline loops: CDR1 SGHAT, CDR2 FQNNGV. The V and J ends lost 4 bases and 3 bases respectively, with 16 bases between them. CDR3 length equals 15 residues. Sequencing used axillary lymph node tissue. This clonotype originated in a female donor with breast cancer. Some clones in this sample may be carry-over from other donors' samples. This rearrangement joins TRBV11-2 to TRBJ2-7, with TRBD2 as a possible D gene (5 bases). The DNA of the CDR3 is TGTGCCAGCAGCTCCCCCGTCTCGGCGGGCTACGAGCAGTACTTC. Protein product: CASSSPVSAGYEQYF. Based on the CDR3 plus reference TRBV11-2 and TRBJ2-7, the full variable domain is EAGVAQSPRYKIIEKRQSVAFWCNPISGHATLYWYQQILGQGPKLLIQFQNNGVVDDSQLPKDRFSAERLKGVDSTLKIQPAKLEDSAVYLCASSSPVSAGYEQYFGPGTRLTVT.